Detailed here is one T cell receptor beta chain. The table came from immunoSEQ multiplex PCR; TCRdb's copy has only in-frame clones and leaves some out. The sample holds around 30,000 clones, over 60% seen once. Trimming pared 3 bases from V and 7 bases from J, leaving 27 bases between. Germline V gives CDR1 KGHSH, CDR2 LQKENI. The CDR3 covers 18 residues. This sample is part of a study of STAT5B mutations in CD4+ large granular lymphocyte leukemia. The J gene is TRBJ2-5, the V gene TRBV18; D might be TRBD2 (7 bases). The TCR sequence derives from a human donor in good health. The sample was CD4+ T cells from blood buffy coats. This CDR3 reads CASSPAAGAKSVAVTQYF. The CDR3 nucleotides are TGTGCCAGCTCACCCGCTGCGGGGGCTAAGTCAGTCGCGGTGACCCAGTACTTC.